Presented here are 18 T cell receptor beta chains from one specimen sequenced in a study of T cells in Graves' hyperthyroidism and ophthalmopathy. It was RNA transcripts that yielded the amplified TCR beta CDR3 regions. First-round RT-PCR with HTBI primers amplified the TCR CDR3 region. TCRdb processed the multiplex PCR reads anew with MiXCR; each CDR3 protein has one entry. The repertoire holds a few hundred thousand distinct CDR3 sequences, with 15% to 19% as singletons. Sequenced sample: blood. The receptors shown here come from a woman under 30 with Graves' hyperthyroidism.

This clonotype was recorded many times. The V and J genes are TRBV28 and TRBJ2-7; 13 nucleotides align to TRBD2. The CDR3 extends over 14 amino acids. Germline values: CDR1 MDHEN, CDR2 SYDVKM. V shed 6 bases, J shed 6 bases, and the junction held 5 bases outside the gene matches. The DNA of the CDR3 is TGTGCCAGCAGACGGACTAGCGGGGGTTTCGAGCAGTACTTC. Amino acid sequence: CASRRTSGGFEQYF.

This clonotype was detected many times. This rearrangement joins TRBV7-2 to TRBJ1-2, with D unresolved. The CDR3 extends over 14 amino acids. Trimming shortened V by 3 bases and J by 2 bases, and 10 bases separated the two germline ends. Germline CDR1 is SGHTA and CDR2 is FQGNSA. The DNA of the CDR3 is TGTGCCAGCAGCTTGGCCCATACCAACTATGGCTACACCTTC. Amino acid sequence: CASSLAHTNYGYTF.

This clonotype was recorded many times. The rearrangement uses TRBV12-3 or TRBV12-4 and TRBJ1-2, with unresolved D. The ends were cut back, 3 bases at V and 0 bases at J, with 14 bases in the middle. There are 16 residues in the CDR3. The CDR3 sequence is CASSLRGRTANYGYTF. The CDR3 nucleotides read TGTGCCAGCAGTTTGAGAGGCAGGACCGCTAACTATGGCTACACCTTC.

The table lists this clonotype with many counts. This chain joins TRBV7-9 and TRBJ1-2, with D possibly being TRBD1 (5 bases). CDR1 SEHNR and CDR2 FQNEAQ come from the germline V gene (reference sequence). The CDR3 consists of 14 residues. V lost 5 bases, J lost 4 bases, and 14 bases lay in between. CDR3 residues: CASSPATAFYGYTF. In nucleotides, the CDR3 is TGTGCCAGCAGCCCGGCGACAGCCTTCTATGGCTACACCTTC.

This clonotype was detected only a few times. The CDR3 region is CASSVAGIAGGQDTQYF. CDR3 nucleotide sequence: TGTGCCAGCAGCGTAGCTGGGATAGCGGGAGGCCAAGATACGCAGTATTTT. This sequence joins TRBV9 and TRBJ2-3; 10 nucleotides match TRBD2. Germline V gives CDR1 SGDLS, CDR2 YYNGEE. The ends lost 0 bases at V and 5 bases at J; junction bases unmatched: 9. The CDR3 is 17 amino acids.

This clonotype occurred many times. The chain uses TRBV28 and TRBJ2-1; 7 bases line up with TRBD2. CDR3 length: 13 residues. Trimming removed 5 bases from V and 7 bases from J; junction bases left unmatched: 5. The V gene's germline CDR1 is MDHEN and CDR2 SYDVKM. In DNA, the CDR3 is TGTGCCAGCAGTGTCTCGGGACTAAATGAGCAGTTCTTC. Translated: CASSVSGLNEQFF.

This clonotype was recorded many times. J is TRBJ1-2 and V is TRBV5-5; D uncertain. This CDR3 is built from 12 residues. Trimming stripped 1 base from V and 3 bases from J, with 4 bases between. CDR1 is SGHKS and CDR2 is YYEKEE in the germline V gene (reference sequence). This chain's CDR3 is CASSLPDYGYTF. The CDR3 DNA reads as TGTGCCAGCAGCTTGCCAGACTATGGCTACACCTTC.

This clonotype was seen many times. V and J are TRBV6-1 and TRBJ1-2; D is perhaps TRBD1 (6 bases). V was pared by 6 bases and J by 4 bases, with 21 bases between. This CDR3 contains 16 residues. Germline CDR1 MNHNS, CDR2 SASEGT. CDR3 amino acids: CASSLGSVTGLYGYTF. Here the CDR3 DNA reads TGTGCCAGCAGCCTGGGGAGCGTGACAGGACTCTATGGCTACACCTTC.

This clonotype was observed at least ten times. The gene calls are TRBV11-2 and TRBJ2-5; perhaps D is TRBD1 or TRBD2 (5 bases each). From germline, CDR1 is SGHAT and CDR2 FQNNGV. V lost 6 bases and J 7 bases, leaving 21 bases between the germline ends. The CDR3 runs to 15 residues. CDR3 in amino acids: CASRSLRDPLGTQYF. In nucleotides, the CDR3 is TGTGCCAGCAGATCCCTCCGGGACCCTTTAGGGACCCAGTACTTC.

This chain joins TRBV28 and TRBJ2-3; a possible D gene is TRBD2 (6 bases). Germline V gene data show CDR1 as MDHEN and CDR2 as SYDVKM. CDR3 length: 14 amino acids. V lost 6 bases to trimming and J lost 0 bases, with 10 bases between them. CDR3: CASRVLASTDTQYF. The CDR3 nucleotides read TGTGCCAGCAGAGTACTAGCTAGCACAGATACGCAGTATTTT.

This clonotype appeared many times. The chain combines TRBV28 with TRBJ1-2; 9 nucleotides agree with TRBD1. There are 14 residues in the CDR3. The V gene's germline CDR1 is MDHEN and CDR2 SYDVKM. V shed 5 bases, J shed 8 bases, and the junction held 9 bases outside the gene matches. The CDR3 DNA sequence: TGTGCCAGCAGTAAGGACAGGGGTATTTGGGGCTACACCTTC. Protein sequence: CASSKDRGIWGYTF.

This clonotype has at least ten counts. This chain joins TRBV2 and TRBJ2-7, with 11 nucleotides matching TRBD2. V lost 1 base to trimming and J lost 4 bases; unmatched junction nucleotides: 3. There are 15 residues in the CDR3. Germline CDR1 SNHLY, CDR2 FYNNEI. The CDR3 nucleotides read TGTGCCAGCAGTGAAGGACTAGCGGGGACTTACGAGCAGTACTTC. Translated, it gives CASSEGLAGTYEQYF.

This clonotype was found many times. The chain has TRBV2 and TRBJ2-1; the D gene is possibly TRBD2 (6 bases). Germline V lookup: CDR1 SNHLY, CDR2 FYNNEI. The germline V and J ends were trimmed by 7 bases and 2 bases, with 12 bases remaining between them. The CDR3 is 14 amino acids. The CDR3 DNA follows: TGTGCCAGCAAGACGGGAGCGACCTACAATGAGCAGTTCTTC. Amino acids: CASKTGATYNEQFF.

V is TRBV28 and J is TRBJ2-7; D possibly corresponds to TRBD2 (6 bases). The J call may not be correct, given that the DNA end is closer to TRBJ2-1. This CDR3 is built from 15 residues. Per the germline V gene, CDR1 is MDHEN and CDR2 is SYDVKM. Written as DNA, the CDR3 is TGTGCCAGCAGTTTATTCGGACTAAGCTCCTACGAGCAGTTCTTC. Encoded protein: CASSLFGLSSYEQFF.

This clonotype showed up many times. The chain joins TRBV29-1 to TRBJ2-1; D is ambiguous. The CDR3 has 14 residues. CDR1 is SQVTM and CDR2 is ANQGSEA in the germline V gene. V was pared by 3 bases and J by 0 bases, with 9 bases between. The CDR3: CSVDRGVSYNEQFF. The CDR3 DNA sequence: TGCAGCGTTGATCGTGGGGTCTCCTACAATGAGCAGTTCTTC.

This clonotype was seen more than once but under ten times. This chain connects TRBV6-4 to TRBJ2-5; no clear D gene. Germline CDR1 is MRHNA and CDR2 is SNTAGT. V lost 2 bases to trimming and J lost 7 bases, with 8 bases between them. The CDR3 has 12 residues. As DNA, the CDR3 is TGTGCCAGCAGTGACCCCTCGGGGACCCAGTACTTC. This codes for CASSDPSGTQYF.

V is TRBV20-1 and J is TRBJ2-1, with D unclear. V lost 6 bases, J lost 0 bases, and 6 bases lay in between. Germline V lookup: CDR1 DFQATT, CDR2 SNEGSKA (reference sequence). The CDR3 has 12 residues. This chain's CDR3 is CSARPSYNEQFF. The CDR3 coding sequence is TGCAGTGCAAGACCCTCCTACAATGAGCAGTTCTTC.

The chain recombines TRBV5-1 with TRBJ2-5; D possibly uses TRBD1 or TRBD2 (6 bases each). V lost 4 bases, J lost 1 base, and 14 bases lay in between. In germline, CDR1 is SGHRS, CDR2 YFSETQ. This CDR3 is built from 15 residues. CDR3 nucleotides: TGCGCCAGCAGCACCCAAACGGGGGCCCAAGAGACCCAGTACTTC. It yields the protein CASSTQTGAQETQYF. Full variable domain (outside the CDR3, taken from reference TRBV5-1 and TRBJ2-5): KAGVTQTPRYLIKTRGQQVTLSCSPISGHRSVSWYQQTPGQGLQFLFEYFSETQRNKGNFPGRFSGRQFSNSRSEMNVSTLELGDSALYLCASSTQTGAQETQYFGPGTRLLVL.